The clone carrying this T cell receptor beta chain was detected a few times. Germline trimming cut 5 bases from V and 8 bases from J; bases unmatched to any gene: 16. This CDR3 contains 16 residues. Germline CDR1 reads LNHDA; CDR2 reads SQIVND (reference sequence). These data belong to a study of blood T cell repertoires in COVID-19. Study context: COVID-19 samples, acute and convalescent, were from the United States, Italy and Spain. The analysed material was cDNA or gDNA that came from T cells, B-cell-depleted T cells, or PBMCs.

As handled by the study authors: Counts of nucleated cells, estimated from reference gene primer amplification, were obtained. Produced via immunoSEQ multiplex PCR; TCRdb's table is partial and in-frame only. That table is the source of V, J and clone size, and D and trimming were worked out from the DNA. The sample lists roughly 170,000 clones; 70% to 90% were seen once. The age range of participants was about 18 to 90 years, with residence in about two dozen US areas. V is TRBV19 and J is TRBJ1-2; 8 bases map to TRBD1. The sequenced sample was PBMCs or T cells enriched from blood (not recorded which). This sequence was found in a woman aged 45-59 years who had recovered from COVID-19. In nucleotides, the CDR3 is TGTGCCAGTAGTCTTCAGGGGACAGGAGGAAGGGGCGGCTACACCTTC. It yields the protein CASSLQGTGGRGGYTF.